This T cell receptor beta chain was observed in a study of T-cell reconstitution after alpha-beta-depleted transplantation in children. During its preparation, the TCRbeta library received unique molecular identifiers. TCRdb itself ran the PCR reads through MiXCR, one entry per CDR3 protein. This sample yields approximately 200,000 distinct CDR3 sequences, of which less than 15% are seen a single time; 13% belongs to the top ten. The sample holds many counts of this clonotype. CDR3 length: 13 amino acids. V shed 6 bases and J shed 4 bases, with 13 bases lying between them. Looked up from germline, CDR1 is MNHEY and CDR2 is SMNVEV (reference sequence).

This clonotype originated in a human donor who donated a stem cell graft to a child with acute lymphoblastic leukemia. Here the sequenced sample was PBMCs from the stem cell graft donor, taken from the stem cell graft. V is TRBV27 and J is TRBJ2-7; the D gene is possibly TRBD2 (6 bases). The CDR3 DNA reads TGTGCCAGCAGCCCCCGGGGGACGTACGAGCAGTACTTC. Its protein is CASSPRGTYEQYF.